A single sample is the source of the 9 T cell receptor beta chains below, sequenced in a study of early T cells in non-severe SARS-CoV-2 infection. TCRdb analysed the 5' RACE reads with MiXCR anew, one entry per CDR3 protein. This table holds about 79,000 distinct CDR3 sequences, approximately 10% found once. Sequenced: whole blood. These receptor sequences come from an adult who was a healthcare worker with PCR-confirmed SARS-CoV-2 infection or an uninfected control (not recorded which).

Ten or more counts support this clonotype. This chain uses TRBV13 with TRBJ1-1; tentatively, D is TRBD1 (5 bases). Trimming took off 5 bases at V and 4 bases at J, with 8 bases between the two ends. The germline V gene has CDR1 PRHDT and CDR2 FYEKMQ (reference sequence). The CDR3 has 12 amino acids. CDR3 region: CASSLRGTEAFF. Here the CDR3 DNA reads TGTGCCAGCAGCCTAAGGGGCACTGAAGCTTTCTTT.

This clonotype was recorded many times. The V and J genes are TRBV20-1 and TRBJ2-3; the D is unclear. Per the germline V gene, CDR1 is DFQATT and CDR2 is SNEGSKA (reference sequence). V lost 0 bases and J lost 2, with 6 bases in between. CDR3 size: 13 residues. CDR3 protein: CSARERLTDTQYF. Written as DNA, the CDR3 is TGCAGTGCTAGAGAGAGACTCACAGATACGCAGTATTTT.

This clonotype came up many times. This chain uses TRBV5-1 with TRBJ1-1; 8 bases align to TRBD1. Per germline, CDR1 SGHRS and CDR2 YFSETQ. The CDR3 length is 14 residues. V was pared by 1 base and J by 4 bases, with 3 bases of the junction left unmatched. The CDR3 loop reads CASSLQGASTEAFF. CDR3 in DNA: TGCGCCAGCAGCTTGCAGGGGGCGAGCACTGAAGCTTTCTTT.

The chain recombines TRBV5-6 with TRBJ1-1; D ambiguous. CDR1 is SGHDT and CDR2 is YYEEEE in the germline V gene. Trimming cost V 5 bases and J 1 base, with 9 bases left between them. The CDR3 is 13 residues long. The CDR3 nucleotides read TGTGCCAGCAGTGGCGGGCCGAACACTGAAGCTTTCTTT. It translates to CASSGGPNTEAFF.

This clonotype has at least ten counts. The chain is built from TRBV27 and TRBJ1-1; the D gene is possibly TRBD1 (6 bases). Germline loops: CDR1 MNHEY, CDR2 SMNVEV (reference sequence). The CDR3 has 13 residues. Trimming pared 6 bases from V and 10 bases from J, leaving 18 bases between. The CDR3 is CASSPRDTRGAFF. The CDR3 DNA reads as TGTGCCAGCAGCCCCCGGGACACCCGCGGAGCTTTCTTT.

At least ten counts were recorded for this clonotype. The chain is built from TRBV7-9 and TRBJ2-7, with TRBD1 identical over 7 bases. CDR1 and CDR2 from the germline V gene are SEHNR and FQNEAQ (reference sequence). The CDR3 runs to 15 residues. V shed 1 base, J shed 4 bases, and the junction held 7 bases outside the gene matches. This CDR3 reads CASSLEETGPYEQYF. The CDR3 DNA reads TGTGCCAGCAGCTTAGAAGAGACAGGGCCTTACGAGCAGTACTTC.

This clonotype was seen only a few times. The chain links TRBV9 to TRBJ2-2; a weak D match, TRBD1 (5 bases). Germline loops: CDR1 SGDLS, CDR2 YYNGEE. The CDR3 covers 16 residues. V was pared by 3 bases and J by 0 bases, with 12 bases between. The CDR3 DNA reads TGTGCCAGCAGCGCCGCGCGACAGTCGAACACCGGGGAGCTGTTTTTT. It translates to CASSAARQSNTGELFF.

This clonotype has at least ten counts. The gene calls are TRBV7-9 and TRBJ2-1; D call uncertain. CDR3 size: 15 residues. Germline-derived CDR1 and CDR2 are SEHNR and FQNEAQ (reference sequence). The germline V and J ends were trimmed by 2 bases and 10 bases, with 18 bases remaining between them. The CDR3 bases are TGTGCCAGCAGCTTATCCTCCGGTGTCCCGGCGGAGCAGTTCTTC. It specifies CASSLSSGVPAEQFF.

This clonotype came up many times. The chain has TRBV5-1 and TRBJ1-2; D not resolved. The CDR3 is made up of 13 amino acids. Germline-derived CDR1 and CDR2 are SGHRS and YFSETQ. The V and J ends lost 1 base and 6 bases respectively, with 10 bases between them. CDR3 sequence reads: CASSLRVLDGYTF. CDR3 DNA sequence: TGCGCCAGCAGCTTGAGGGTCTTGGATGGCTACACCTTC.